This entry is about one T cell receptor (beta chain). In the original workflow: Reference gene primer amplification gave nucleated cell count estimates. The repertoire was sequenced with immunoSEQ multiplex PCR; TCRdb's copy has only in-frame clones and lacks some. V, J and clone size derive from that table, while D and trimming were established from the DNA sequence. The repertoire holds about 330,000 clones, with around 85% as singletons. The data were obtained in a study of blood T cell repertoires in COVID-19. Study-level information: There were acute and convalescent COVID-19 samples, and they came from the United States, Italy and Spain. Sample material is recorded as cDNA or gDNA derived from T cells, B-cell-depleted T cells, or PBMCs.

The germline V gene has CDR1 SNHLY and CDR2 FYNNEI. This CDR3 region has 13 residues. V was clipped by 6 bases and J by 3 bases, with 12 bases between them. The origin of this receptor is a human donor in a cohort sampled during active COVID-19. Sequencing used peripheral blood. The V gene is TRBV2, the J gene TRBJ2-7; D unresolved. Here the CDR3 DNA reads TGTGCCAGCAGCCAATACTATCTCTACGAGCAGTACTTC. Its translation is CASSQYYLYEQYF.